A selection of T cell receptor beta chains follows, all from one sample in a study of blood T cell repertoires in COVID-19. Profiled with immunoSEQ multiplex PCR; TCRdb holds only in-frame clones, not every one. The repertoire consists of 350,000 or so clones, with around 90% occurring once and the leading ten covering just under 4%. The sequencing input was peripheral blood. The receptors were gathered from a woman in her sixties with COVID-19, enrolled during active disease. The CDR3 runs from the conserved cysteine through the conserved F or W. The D gene is left open where the match is weak. Clone size, where shown, is once, few, many, or a class for clones that have expanded.

D gene | clone size | J gene | V gene | CDR3 DNA | CDR3 protein
TRBD2 | NA | TRBJ2-1 | TRBV27 | TGTGCCAGCAGTTTCCCTAGCGGGGGGTCGTCCTACAATGAGCAGTTCTTC | CASSFPSGGSSYNEQFF
TRBD1 | NA | TRBJ1-6 | TRBV9 | TGTGCCAGCAGCTCAAAGGGACAGGTAGGGTCACCCCTCCACTTT | CASSSKGQVGSPLHF
NA | NA | TRBJ1-2 | TRBV5-5 | TGTGCCAGCAGCTTGTCTTCGGAGCCCTATGGCTACACCTTC | CASSLSSEPYGYTF
TRBD1 | once | TRBJ2-2 | TRBV19 | TGTGCCACCTCTCCAGACAGGGGAGGTTCGAACACCGGGGAGCTGTTTTTT | CATSPDRGGSNTGELFF
NA | NA | TRBJ1-1 | TRBV7-9 | TGTGCCAGCAACCTCTTTCCCCCCGGGACACCGAACACTGAAGCTTTCTTT | CASNLFPPGTPNTEAFF
TRBD1 | NA | TRBJ1-5 | TRBV7-9 | TGTGCCAGCAGCAGGACAGGGATTAGCAATCAGCCCCAGCATTTT | CASSRTGISNQPQHF
TRBD1 | NA | TRBJ1-2 | TRBV9 | TGTGCCAGCAGCGTAGATCAGACAGGGCACTATGGCTACACCTTC | CASSVDQTGHYGYTF
NA | few | TRBJ2-3 | TRBV20-1 | TGCAGTGCTAGAGGGGAGGATACGCAGTATTTT | CSARGEDTQYF
TRBD2 | once | TRBJ2-1 | TRBV6-4 | TGTGCCAGCAGTGAAAGGCGGGGGGACCTGGTGAGTGAGCAGTTCTTC | CASSERRGDLVSEQFF
NA | NA | TRBJ2-3 | TRBV5-8 | TGTGCCAGCAGCGATGAACAGGCACAGACAGATACGCAGTATTTT | CASSDEQAQTDTQYF
TRBD1 | NA | TRBJ2-4 | TRBV25-1 | TGTGCCAGCAGTGCCCCGGACAGGATCAAAAACATTCAGTACTTC | CASSAPDRIKNIQYF
TRBD1 | NA | TRBJ1-2 | TRBV27 | TGTGCCAGCAGTTATCGCGGACAGGACTATGGCTACACCTTC | CASSYRGQDYGYTF
NA | NA | TRBJ1-2 | TRBV3-1/TRBV3-2 | TGTGCCAGCAGCTCCCGCGGAAGGGAGGGAGGCGGCTACACCTTC | CASSSRGREGGGYTF
TRBD1 | NA | TRBJ2-5 | TRBV5-4 | TGTGCCAGCACCCCCGGGACAGGGGTGGAAGAGACCCAGTACTTC | CASTPGTGVEETQYF
TRBD1 | NA | TRBJ1-4 | TRBV6-5 | TGTGCCAGCAGTTATTGGACAGGGGGCGTGGAAAAACTGTTTTTT | CASSYWTGGVEKLFF
NA | NA | TRBJ2-6 | TRBV5-5 | TGTGCCAGCAGCTTGGCATTCTCTGGGGCCAACGTCCTGACTTTC | CASSLAFSGANVLTF
NA | once | TRBJ1-1 | TRBV10-3 | TGTGCCATCAGGACCCAGGGATTGAACACTGAAGCTTTCTTT | CAIRTQGLNTEAFF
NA | NA | TRBJ1-1 | TRBV3-1/TRBV3-2 | TGTGCCAGCAGCATGAGGGTCTTGAAGGGTGAAGCTTTCTTT | CASSMRVLKGEAFF
NA | NA | TRBJ2-3 | TRBV11-2 | TGTGCCAGCAGCCGTTACCGGGACTCGGAAGCAGATACGCAGTATTTT | CASSRYRDSEADTQYF
TRBD1 | few | TRBJ1-2 | TRBV7-9 | TGTGCCAGCAGCCGAGTGAGGGACAGGCCTAACTATGGCTACACCTTC | CASSRVRDRPNYGYTF
TRBD2 | few | TRBJ2-3 | TRBV6-4 | TGTGCCAGCAGTCGACGGGGGGGCTTTTCCGATACGCAGTATTTT | CASSRRGGFSDTQYF
NA | NA | TRBJ1-2 | TRBV3-1/TRBV3-2 | TGTGCCAGCAGCCAAGTTCAGGGAAACTATGGCTACACCTTC | CASSQVQGNYGYTF
NA | NA | TRBJ2-5 | TRBV6-5 | TGTGCCAGCAGCAAACAGGTCCGACAAGAGACCCAGTACTTC | CASSKQVRQETQYF
NA | once | TRBJ1-5 | TRBV6-5 | NA | CASRLNRDSILAQHF
NA | NA | TRBJ1-2 | TRBV2 | TGTGCCAGCAGTCCCGACAGCGGCTACACCTTC | CASSPDSGYTF
NA | NA | TRBJ1-6 | TRBV20-1 | TGCAGTGCTAGGGAGTCACCCCTCCACTTT | CSARESPLHF
NA | NA | TRBJ1-2 | TRBV6-5 | TGTGCCAGCAGAAGGGACAAAGCCTATGGCTACACCTTC | CASRRDKAYGYTF
NA | NA | TRBJ1-3 | TRBV4-1 | TGCGCAGCCGGGACACCATCTTCTGGAAACACCATATATTTT | CAAGTPSSGNTIYF
NA | NA | TRBJ2-5 | TRBV7-8 | TGTGCCAGCAGCCTCCAGACAGTTCACCAAGAGACCCAGTACTTC | CASSLQTVHQETQYF
NA | NA | TRBJ1-6 | TRBV6-5 | TGTGCCAGCACGCGATTTTCGAGCCCTAATTCACCCCTCCACTTT | CASTRFSSPNSPLHF
TRBD2 | once | TRBJ2-3 | TRBV19 | TGTGCCAGTGGGACTAGCGGGGGGGCTAATACGCAGTATTTT | CASGTSGGANTQYF